Presented here are 16 T cell receptor beta chains from one specimen sequenced in a study of T-cell reconstitution after alpha-beta-depleted transplantation in children. Researchers prepared the TCRbeta library using unique molecular identifiers, the study reports. In TCRdb, the PCR reads were re-called with MiXCR into one record per CDR3 protein. This table holds around 250,000 distinct CDR3 sequences, 9.5% to 10% found once. The input for sequencing was PBMCs from the stem cell graft donor, taken from the stem cell graft. These receptors were obtained from a human donor who donated a stem cell graft to a child with SCID.

The chain uses TRBV7-9 and TRBJ2-7, with D uncertain. The CDR3 covers 12 residues. Germline CDR1 and CDR2: SEHNR and FQNEAQ (reference sequence). V shed 5 bases and J shed 2 bases, with 7 bases lying between them. CDR3 coding DNA: TGTGCCAGCAGCGGGATAACCTACGAGCAGTACTTC. Encoded protein: CASSGITYEQYF.

This clonotype has a handful of counts. This chain connects TRBV10-3 to TRBJ1-6; D remains ambiguous. Trimming cost V 0 bases and J 9 bases, with 3 bases left between them. This CDR3 is 12 amino acids long. CDR1 is ENHRY and CDR2 is SYGVKD in the germline V gene. The CDR3 DNA is TGTGCCATCAGTGAGTCATTTTCACCCCTCCACTTT. Encoded protein: CAISESFSPLHF.

The rearrangement links TRBV15 to TRBJ2-5, with 9 positions matching TRBD2. The germline V gene encodes CDR1 LNHNV and CDR2 YYDKDF (reference sequence). The CDR3 spans 16 residues. The J segment lost 5 bases and the V segment lost 5 bases, leaving 12 bases of the junction unmatched. CDR3 residues: CATSRGETSGRETQYF. In DNA form, the CDR3 reads TGTGCCACCAGCCGGGGGGAGACTAGCGGTAGGGAGACCCAGTACTTC.

Concerning this clonotype itself: The junction shows a germline mismatch at one end, possibly a read error. V is TRBV20-1 and J is TRBJ2-3, with 9 bases identical to TRBD2. This CDR3 spans 19 amino acids. Per germline, CDR1 DFQATT and CDR2 SNEGSKA (reference sequence). The CDR3 bases are TGCTGTGCTAGAGATACCCTCCACGGGACTAGCAGAAGCACAGATACGCAGTATTTT. Amino acids: CCARDTLHGTSRSTDTQYF.

This clonotype was detected only a few times. The chain recombines TRBV2 with TRBJ2-1, with 8 bases aligning to TRBD2. The trim removed 3 bases at V and 6 bases at J, leaving 7 bases unmatched. Germline values: CDR1 SNHLY, CDR2 FYNNEI. The CDR3 runs 15 residues. DNA for the CDR3: TGTGCCAGCAGTGACCGCGGGGGGAGGTCCAATGAGCAGTTCTTC. It yields the protein CASSDRGGRSNEQFF.

This clonotype was seen a few times. The V and J genes are TRBV7-9 and TRBJ1-1; 7 nucleotides align to TRBD1. This CDR3 is built from 17 residues. The V segment lost 2 bases and the J segment 6 bases; nucleotides outside the gene matches: 15. CDR1 is SEHNR, CDR2 FQNEAQ, per germline (reference sequence). CDR3 nucleotides: TGTGCCAGCAGCTTACTCTCCTACGGACAGGCCAGCTCTGAAGCTTTCTTT. This encodes CASSLLSYGQASSEAFF.

This clonotype has a handful of counts. The rearrangement links TRBV27 to TRBJ2-2; no clear D gene. Germline V lookup: CDR1 MNHEY, CDR2 SMNVEV (reference sequence). Trimming took off 7 bases at V and 3 bases at J, with 9 bases between the two ends. The CDR3 is made up of 13 amino acids. The DNA of the CDR3 is TGTGCCAGCAAGAAGGGTTACACCGGGGAGCTGTTTTTT. It translates to CASKKGYTGELFF.

In this sample, this clonotype turned up a few times. This chain connects TRBV5-1 to TRBJ2-1; D is perhaps TRBD1 (5 bases). V lost 2 bases, J lost 2 bases, and 8 bases lay in between. The CDR3 has 14 residues. CDR1 and CDR2 from the germline V gene are SGHRS and YFSETQ. CDR3 residues: CASSFGAPYNEQFF. Here the CDR3 DNA reads TGCGCCAGCAGCTTTGGGGCCCCCTACAATGAGCAGTTCTTC.

In its sample, this clonotype was seen many times. The rearrangement links TRBV27 to TRBJ2-3, with 8 bases lining up with TRBD1. V lost 3 bases to trimming and J lost 1 base; unmatched junction nucleotides: 9. The CDR3 has 17 residues. Germline V lookup: CDR1 MNHEY, CDR2 SMNVEV (reference sequence). The CDR3 nucleotides are TGTGCCAGCAGTTTCCTCCAGACAGGGGCCCGCACAGATACGCAGTATTTT. Its translation is CASSFLQTGARTDTQYF.

The V gene is TRBV29-1, the J gene TRBJ2-5; D ambiguous. V lost 4 bases, J lost 5 bases, and 11 bases lay in between. The germline gives CDR1 SQVTM, CDR2 ANQGSEA. The CDR3 contains 12 residues. CDR3 nucleotides: TGCAGCGTTGTTGCGTTATGGGAGACCCAGTACTTC. Translating gives CSVVALWETQYF.

This clonotype was detected ten times or more. This chain links TRBV5-1 with TRBJ2-1; TRBD2 might be the D (6 bases). The CDR3 has 18 residues. The V gene's germline CDR1 is SGHRS and CDR2 YFSETQ. V was clipped by 4 bases and J by 2 bases, with 22 bases between them. The CDR3, as DNA: TGCGCCAGCAGCCCCACGGGACTCTCAAATCCCCCCTACAATGAGCAGTTCTTC. Translation gives CASSPTGLSNPPYNEQFF.

This chain joins TRBV4-1 and TRBJ2-2, with D tentatively TRBD1 (5 bases). CDR1 is MGHRA and CDR2 is YSYEKL in the germline V gene. The CDR3 is made up of 15 amino acids. V dropped 1 base and J dropped 2 bases, with 8 bases sitting between them. The CDR3 here is CASSQVGANTGELFF. The CDR3 nucleotides are TGCGCCAGCAGCCAAGTTGGGGCCAACACCGGGGAGCTGTTTTTT.

This clonotype was picked up a small number of times. V is TRBV20-1 and J is TRBJ2-7; no definite D call. V was shortened by 0 bases and J by 6 bases, with 18 bases between the two germline ends. This CDR3 region has 15 residues. Germline V gene data show CDR1 as DFQATT and CDR2 as SNEGSKA (reference sequence). The CDR3 DNA reads as TGCAGTGCTAGAGATCTTCGGGCAGACGGTTCCGAGCAGTACTTC. This sequence encodes CSARDLRADGSEQYF.

This chain joins TRBV7-2 and TRBJ1-3, with D unclear. The CDR3 spans 13 residues. Germline loops: CDR1 SGHTA, CDR2 FQGNSA. Trimming pared 1 base from V and 11 bases from J, leaving 12 bases between. This CDR3 reads CASSLGGGVSIYF. The CDR3 DNA reads TGTGCCAGCAGCTTAGGGGGTGGGGTTTCCATATATTTT.

This clonotype came up a few times. J is TRBJ2-7 and V is TRBV29-1, with 8 bases matching TRBD1. The junction had 9 bases not matched to a gene; V was cut back by 6 bases and J by 2 bases. The CDR3 covers 14 residues. Germline CDR1 SQVTM, CDR2 ANQGSEA. CDR3 DNA: TGCAGCGTGAAGGTCCAGGGGGCCACCTACGAGCAGTACTTC. Protein product: CSVKVQGATYEQYF.

V is TRBV11-2 and J is TRBJ2-1, with D possibly TRBD2 on 5 matching bases. Looked up from germline, CDR1 is SGHAT and CDR2 is FQNNGV. The V gene lost 5 bases and the J gene lost 8 bases, with 13 bases spanning the gap. This CDR3 has 13 residues. CDR3 coding DNA: TGTGCCAGCAGCGCCATTTTCGGGGATGAGCAGTTCTTC. As protein: CASSAIFGDEQFF.